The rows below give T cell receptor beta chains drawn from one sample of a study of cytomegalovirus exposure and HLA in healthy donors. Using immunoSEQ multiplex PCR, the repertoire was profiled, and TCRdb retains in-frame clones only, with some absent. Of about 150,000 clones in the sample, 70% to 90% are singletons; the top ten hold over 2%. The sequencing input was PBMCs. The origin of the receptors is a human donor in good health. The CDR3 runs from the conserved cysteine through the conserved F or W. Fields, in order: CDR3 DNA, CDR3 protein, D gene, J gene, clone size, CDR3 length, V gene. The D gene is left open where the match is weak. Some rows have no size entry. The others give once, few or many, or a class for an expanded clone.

DNA: TGTGCCAGCCGCGACAGCCCCAATCAGCCCCAGCATTTT
CDR3: CASRDSPNQPQHF
D: -
J: TRBJ1-5
size: -
length: 13
V: TRBV6-6

DNA: TGTGCCACCAGCAGAGATTTTATGACAGGGGCTGCGGATACGCAGTATTTT
CDR3: CATSRDFMTGAADTQYF
D: TRBD1
J: TRBJ2-3
size: -
length: 17
V: TRBV15

DNA: TGTGCCAGCAGTTACGGGCAGGCCGATCAGCCCCAGCATTTT
CDR3: CASSYGQADQPQHF
D: -
J: TRBJ1-5
size: -
length: 14
V: TRBV6-5

DNA: TGTGCCAGCAGCTTAGTGCGCGCCTACGAGCAGTACTTC
CDR3: CASSLVRAYEQYF
D: -
J: TRBJ2-7
size: -
length: 13
V: TRBV5-5

DNA: TGCGCCAGCAGCCATATAGGGGCGGCCTCTAATGAAAAACTGTTTTTT
CDR3: CASSHIGAASNEKLFF
D: -
J: TRBJ1-4
size: -
length: 16
V: TRBV4-3

DNA: TGTGCCACCAGCAGAGAAAGAAAACTACTCAATCAGCCCCAGCATTTT
CDR3: CATSRERKLLNQPQHF
D: -
J: TRBJ1-5
size: once
length: 16
V: TRBV15

DNA: TGTGCCAGCTCACCTAGCGGACCCTCCTACGAGCAGTACTTC
CDR3: CASSPSGPSYEQYF
D: -
J: TRBJ2-7
size: once
length: 14
V: TRBV18

DNA: TGCGCCAGCAGACCTTTCAACCTACGGGACAGATCTAGCACAGATACGCAGTATTTT
CDR3: CASRPFNLRDRSSTDTQYF
D: TRBD1
J: TRBJ2-3
size: -
length: 19
V: TRBV4-1

DNA: TGTGCCAGCAGTTCCGACAGCTTGAACACTGAAGCTTTCTTT
CDR3: CASSSDSLNTEAFF
D: -
J: TRBJ1-1
size: -
length: 14
V: TRBV2

DNA: TGTGCCAGCAGCTTAGAGGCGGGAGACACTGAAGCTTTCTTT
CDR3: CASSLEAGDTEAFF
D: -
J: TRBJ1-1
size: few
length: 14
V: TRBV7-2

DNA: TGCAGCGCTGGGCGTAGTGAAGCTTTCTTT
CDR3: CSAGRSEAFF
D: -
J: TRBJ1-1
size: few
length: 10
V: TRBV29-1

DNA: TGTGCCAGCAGTGCGACACGATTTATCCTCAATGAGCAGTTCTTC
CDR3: CASSATRFILNEQFF
D: -
J: TRBJ2-1
size: -
length: 15
V: TRBV6-1

DNA: TGTGCCAGCAGCTCGGGGGGACTAGCGGGAGGGATTTCCTACAATGAGCAGTTCTTC
CDR3: CASSSGGLAGGISYNEQFF
D: TRBD2
J: TRBJ2-1
size: -
length: 19
V: TRBV5-4

DNA: TGCGCCAGCAGGGCTTTAGACAGGGCTCCAGGGAGTGAAGCTTTCTTT
CDR3: CASRALDRAPGSEAFF
D: TRBD1
J: TRBJ1-1
size: -
length: 16
V: TRBV5-1

DNA: TGCGCCAGCAGCTTGGAGGGGAGGCGAGAGACCCAGTACTTC
CDR3: CASSLEGRRETQYF
D: -
J: TRBJ2-5
size: -
length: 14
V: TRBV5-1

DNA: TGTGCTAGTGGTTTGGTCCTGGGGACAGGGGATCAGCCCCAGCATTTT
CDR3: CASGLVLGTGDQPQHF
D: TRBD1
J: TRBJ1-5
size: few
length: 16
V: TRBV12-5

DNA: TGCGCCAGCAGCCAAGACACTAGCGGATCTAGCACAGATACGCAGTATTTT
CDR3: CASSQDTSGSSTDTQYF
D: TRBD2
J: TRBJ2-3
size: -
length: 17
V: TRBV4-3

DNA: TGTGCCAGCAGTGGGCCTGGGAGGGGCGGCACCACTGAAGCTTTCTTT
CDR3: CASSGPGRGGTTEAFF
D: -
J: TRBJ1-1
size: -
length: 16
V: TRBV6-1

DNA: TGCGCCAGCAGCCAAGGGTGGACGGGATCGGTCGAGCAGTACTTC
CDR3: CASSQGWTGSVEQYF
D: -
J: TRBJ2-7
size: -
length: 15
V: TRBV4-1

DNA: TGTGCCAGCAGCCTCCCCCGGGAGAGCTATGGCTACACCTTC
CDR3: CASSLPRESYGYTF
D: -
J: TRBJ1-2
size: -
length: 14
V: TRBV5-4

DNA: TGCAGCGTTGACAGGACTAGCGTTGAGCAGTTCTTC
CDR3: CSVDRTSVEQFF
D: TRBD2
J: TRBJ2-1
size: -
length: 12
V: TRBV29-1

DNA: TGTGCCAGCAGCGTATCCGGGACAGGGTACACAGATACGCAGTATTTT
CDR3: CASSVSGTGYTDTQYF
D: TRBD1
J: TRBJ2-3
size: -
length: 16
V: TRBV9

DNA: TGTGCCAGCAGCCACCGGACTAGCGGAGGTGTCAATGAGCAGTTCTTC
CDR3: CASSHRTSGGVNEQFF
D: TRBD2
J: TRBJ2-1
size: -
length: 16
V: TRBV7-2

DNA: TGTGCCAGCAGCTTAGATGCAGGGGGCGTCACTGAAGCTTTCTTT
CDR3: CASSLDAGGVTEAFF
D: TRBD1
J: TRBJ1-1
size: few
length: 15
V: TRBV7-2

DNA: TGTGCCACTAGGACAGGGGGACACTATGGCTACACCTTC
CDR3: CATRTGGHYGYTF
D: TRBD1
J: TRBJ1-2
size: -
length: 13
V: TRBV28

DNA: TGCGCCAGCAGCCCCAGGGGGCCGGGAAACACCATATATTTT
CDR3: CASSPRGPGNTIYF
D: TRBD1
J: TRBJ1-3
size: -
length: 14
V: TRBV5-1

DNA: TGTGCCTGGAGTGGGTGGAGCGGCTATGGCTACACCTTC
CDR3: CAWSGWSGYGYTF
D: -
J: TRBJ1-2
size: -
length: 13
V: TRBV30

DNA: TGCGCCAGCAGCTTTACGGACACCAACTATGGCTACACCTTC
CDR3: CASSFTDTNYGYTF
D: -
J: TRBJ1-2
size: -
length: 14
V: TRBV5-1

DNA: TGTGCCAGCTCACCGCAGGGCAGCATCCGCTACGAGCAGTACTTC
CDR3: CASSPQGSIRYEQYF
D: -
J: TRBJ2-7
size: -
length: 15
V: TRBV18

DNA: TGTGCCGACGAGGCACAGGGGGAAATGTGCTACACCTTC
CDR3: CADEAQGEMCYTF
D: TRBD1
J: TRBJ1-2
size: few
length: 13
V: TRBV2

DNA: TGTGCCAGCAGCGAAATTCCACAGGGAGGGGAGCAGTTCTTC
CDR3: CASSEIPQGGEQFF
D: -
J: TRBJ2-1
size: -
length: 14
V: TRBV9

DNA: TGTGCCAGTAGTCCCCCAGACAGGGGATACACCGGGGAGCTGTTTTTT
CDR3: CASSPPDRGYTGELFF
D: TRBD1
J: TRBJ2-2
size: -
length: 16
V: TRBV19

DNA: TGCGCCAGCAGCTTGTCCTCCAGGAATGAAAAACTGTTTTTT
CDR3: CASSLSSRNEKLFF
D: -
J: TRBJ1-4
size: -
length: 14
V: TRBV5-1

DNA: TGTGCCAGCAGTGTTGAATACGGGGAACTGAACACTGAAGCTTTCTTT
CDR3: CASSVEYGELNTEAFF
D: -
J: TRBJ1-1
size: -
length: 16
V: TRBV2

DNA: TGCGCCAGCAGCTTGACCCTAGGTGCCGGCTCCTACGAGCAGTACTTC
CDR3: CASSLTLGAGSYEQYF
D: -
J: TRBJ2-7
size: -
length: 16
V: TRBV5-1

DNA: TGTGCCAGCAGTTACCAGAATCCGGGACTCACTGAAGCTTTCTTT
CDR3: CASSYQNPGLTEAFF
D: -
J: TRBJ1-1
size: -
length: 15
V: TRBV6-5